The clone carrying this TCR beta chain has just a few counts. Its target is unknown. The sample is drawn from a study of beta chain features in type 1 diabetes. Study overall: Across the samples, over 85 million sorted cells were examined in total. Study findings and constraints: Equally in patients and controls, shorter templates might have been favored by PCR.

CDR3 length equals 16 residues. The V end lost 0 bases, the J end lost 6 bases, and 19 bases lay between the germline ends. CDR1 is SGHRS, CDR2 YFSETQ, per germline. As every portion of the isolated RNA was reverse transcribed, the sequencing read expressed TCRB transcripts. Profiling relied on immunoSEQ multiplex PCR, and the TCRdb table lists in-frame clones only, not all of them. Of around 250,000 clones listed, 13% to 15% are singletons. Every single donor gave one heparinised blood draw, and these averaged roughly 100 mL. The purity of all sorted populations exceeded 95%. The rearrangement uses TRBV5-1 and TRBJ2-7; a possible D gene is TRBD1 (5 bases). Sequencing was carried out using naive CD4+ T cells from blood. The sequence came from a woman aged 40-49 years in good health. In DNA form, the CDR3 reads TGCGCCAGCAGCTTGGCCCTTATGACAGTTGCGTCCGAGCAGTACTTC. As protein: CASSLALMTVASEQYF.